This T cell receptor (beta chain) appears in the sequencing data of a study of blood T cell repertoires in COVID-19. The table came from immunoSEQ multiplex PCR; TCRdb's copy has only in-frame clones and leaves some out. The data contain 180,000 or so clones, 80% to 85% of them seen just once; the ten biggest clones take up about 7%. Germline CDR1 and CDR2: SGHNT and YYREEE (reference sequence). CDR3 length: 16 residues. V was clipped by 3 bases and J by 0 bases; unmatched bases: 7. The sample was peripheral blood. The source is a woman aged 40 to 50 with COVID-19, enrolled during active disease. J is TRBJ2-3 and V is TRBV5-4; TRBD1 matches at 7 bases. The CDR3 bases are TGTGCCAGCAGCTATGGGACAGCCTTTAGCACAGATACGCAGTATTTT. It encodes CASSYGTAFSTDTQYF.